This T cell receptor beta chain derives from a study of cytomegalovirus exposure and HLA in healthy donors. Study outcomes and limitations: High specificity and sensitivity for cytomegalovirus status were reported for the classifier. About 87% or about 30% of the time was how often most TCR beta V segments were productive, according to an earlier analysis. The study listed under 200 cytomegalovirus-associated TCR beta chains.

Comment on this clone: Its antigen is currently unknown.

The germline V gene has CDR1 SGHTA and CDR2 FQGNSA. Between the trimmed V and J ends, which lost 2 bases and 5 bases, there was a span of 18 bases. The CDR3 is made up of 16 amino acids. PCR primers comprised 60 Vbeta and 13 Jbeta primers. Original handling: Roughly 10 million shared chains were among around 80 million unique TCR beta chains counted in a later analysis. Using immunoSEQ multiplex PCR, the repertoire was profiled, and TCRdb retains in-frame clones only, with some absent. That table gives V, J and clone size, and the DNA gave D and trimming. The sample shows some 200,000 clones, about 80% of them seen only once.

Sequencing was performed on PBMCs. This receptor was taken from a woman aged 40-49 years in good health and CMV-seronegative. The chain employs TRBV7-2 and TRBJ2-5; weak D call: TRBD1 (6 bases). The CDR3 is CASSLLSGGLAETQYF. DNA of the CDR3: TGTGCCAGCAGCTTACTATCTGGGGGCCTGGCGGAGACCCAGTACTTC.